The 8 T cell receptor beta chains below come from one sample, sequenced in a study of human T cells and chemical hapten exposure. Time point defined: pre-sensitization, week 0. Treatment of the sample: therapeutic diphenylcyclopropenone sensitization with weekly scalp DPC. TCRdb reprocessed the RACE reads with MiXCR, giving one entry per CDR3 protein. The sample lists roughly 260,000 distinct CDR3 sequences, approximately 8.6% occurring once. Sequenced here: whole blood, sampled in connection with sensitization to the hapten diphenylcyclopropenone (DPC). The receptors were sampled from a woman in her thirties or forties with alopecia areata. Some clones in this sample may be carry-over from other donors' samples.

This clonotype was observed a few times. The chain links TRBV20-1 to TRBJ1-1; 8 bases match TRBD1. Trimming cost V 4 bases and J 5 bases; bases outside gene matches: 15. The germline gives CDR1 DFQATT, CDR2 SNEGSKA (reference sequence). CDR3 size: 16 residues. CDR3 sequence (DNA): TGCAGTGCTACCATCCCGAGGACAGGGAGGTGGACTGAAGCTTTCTTT. This encodes CSATIPRTGRWTEAFF.

The J gene is TRBJ2-7, the V gene TRBV28; no clear D gene. Germline CDR1 and CDR2: MDHEN and SYDVKM. The CDR3 is 12 residues long. V lost 5 bases and J 3 bases, leaving 8 bases between the germline ends. The CDR3, as DNA: TGTGCCAGCAGTCCCCTTAGCTACGAGCAGTACTTC. Protein: CASSPLSYEQYF.

In nucleotides, the CDR3 is TGTGCCAGCAGCCAAGGCGGGAGAATGGATACGCAGTATTTT. Encoded protein: CASSQGGRMDTQYF. This chain links TRBV14 with TRBJ2-3, with 7 bases that match TRBD2. This CDR3 spans 14 amino acids. The germline CDR1 and CDR2 sequences are SGHDN and FVKESK. The junction had 4 bases not matched to a gene; V was cut back by 1 base and J by 6 bases.

About this clonotype itself: Being one base from a much bigger clone, this may be a read error. The genes are TRBV6-5 and TRBJ2-1, with 9 bases identical to TRBD2. The CDR3 spans 15 residues. V shed 4 bases and J 3 bases; nucleotides not matched to a gene: 4. Looked up from germline, CDR1 is MNHEY and CDR2 is SVGAGI. The CDR3: CASSSETSGYNEQFF. The DNA of the CDR3 is TGTGCCAGCAGTTCCGAGACTAGCGGCTACAATGAGCAGTTCTTC.

A note on this clonotype: The junction departs from the called germline gene at one end, perhaps through a read error. The chain is built from TRBV7-8 and TRBJ1-1; D ambiguous. The V gene's germline CDR1 is SGHVS and CDR2 FQNEAQ. The CDR3 consists of 13 residues. CDR3 protein: CATSETSDTEAFF. The CDR3 nucleotides are TGTGCCACCAGCGAAACGAGCGACACTGAAGCTTTCTTT. Variable domain in full (rest from reference TRBV7-8 and TRBJ1-1): GAGVSQSPRYKVAKRGQDVALRCDPISGHVSLFWYQQALGQGPEFLTYFQNEAQLDKSGLPSDRFFAERPEGSVSTLKIQRTQQEDSAVYLCATSETSDTEAFFGQGTRLTVV.

This clonotype was detected ten times or more. The chain joins TRBV6-1 to TRBJ2-7; possibly TRBD2 for D (6 bases). Germline CDR1 is MNHNS and CDR2 is SASEGT. This CDR3 has 17 residues. Trimming took off 6 bases at V and 1 base at J, with 22 bases between the two ends. CDR3 coding DNA: TGTGCCAGCAGCCCGGCCGGTCTAGCGACGTTTTCCTACGAGCAGTACTTC. Translation: CASSPAGLATFSYEQYF.

This chain links TRBV5-6 with TRBJ2-2, with D possibly being TRBD1 (5 bases). V shed 3 bases and J shed 5 bases, with 20 bases lying between them. Germline V gene data show CDR1 as SGHDT and CDR2 as YYEEEE. The CDR3 consists of 17 residues. The CDR3 bases are TGTGCCAGCAGCTCATCAACAGTGGCAGGGTTTACCGGGGAGCTGTTTTTT. It specifies CASSSSTVAGFTGELFF.

The chain uses TRBV11-2 and TRBJ2-1; 9 bases agree with TRBD1. The CDR3 has 16 amino acids. The germline V gene encodes CDR1 SGHAT and CDR2 FQNNGV. After removal of 5 bases from V and 0 bases from J, the junction contained 5 bases not matched to a gene. DNA of the CDR3: TGTGCCAGCAGCCTACAGGGGGCAAGCTCCTACAATGAGCAGTTCTTC. This translates into CASSLQGASSYNEQFF.